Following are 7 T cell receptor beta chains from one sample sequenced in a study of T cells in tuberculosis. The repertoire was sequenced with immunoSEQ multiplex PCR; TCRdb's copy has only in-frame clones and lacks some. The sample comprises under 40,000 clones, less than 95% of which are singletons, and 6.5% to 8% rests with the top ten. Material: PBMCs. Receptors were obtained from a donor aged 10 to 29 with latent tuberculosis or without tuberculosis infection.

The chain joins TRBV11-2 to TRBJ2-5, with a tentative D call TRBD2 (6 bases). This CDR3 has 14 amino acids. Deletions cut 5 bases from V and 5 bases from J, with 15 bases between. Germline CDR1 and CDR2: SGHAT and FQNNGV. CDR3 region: CASSPLGGEETQYF. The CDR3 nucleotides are TGTGCCAGCAGCCCACTGGGAGGAGAGGAGACCCAGTACTTC.

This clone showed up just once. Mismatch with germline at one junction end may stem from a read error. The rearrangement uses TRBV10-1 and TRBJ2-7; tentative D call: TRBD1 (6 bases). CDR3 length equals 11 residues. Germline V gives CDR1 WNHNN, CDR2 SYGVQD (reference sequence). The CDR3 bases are TGCGCCAGCAGTGAATCAGGGGACCTTCGCTTC. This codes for CASSESGDLRF.

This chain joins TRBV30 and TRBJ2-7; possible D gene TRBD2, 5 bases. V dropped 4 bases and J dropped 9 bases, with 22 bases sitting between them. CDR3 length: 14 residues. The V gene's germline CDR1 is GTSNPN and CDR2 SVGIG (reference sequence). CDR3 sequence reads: CAWNGPGGLAGQYF. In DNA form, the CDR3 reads TGTGCCTGGAACGGCCCCGGAGGCTTGGCCGGGCAGTACTTC.

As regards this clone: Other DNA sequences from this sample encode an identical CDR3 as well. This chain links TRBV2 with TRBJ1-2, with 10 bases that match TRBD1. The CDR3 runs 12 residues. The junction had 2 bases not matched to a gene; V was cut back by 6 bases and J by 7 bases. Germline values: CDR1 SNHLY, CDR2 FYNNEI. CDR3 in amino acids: CASSDRGPGYTF. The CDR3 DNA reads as TGTGCCAGCAGCGACAGGGGGCCTGGCTACACCTTC.

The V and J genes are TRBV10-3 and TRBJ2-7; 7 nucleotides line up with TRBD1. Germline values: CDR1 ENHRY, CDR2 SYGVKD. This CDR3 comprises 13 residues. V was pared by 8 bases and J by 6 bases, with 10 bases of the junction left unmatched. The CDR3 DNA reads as TGTGCCATCCGCCCCGACAGGGCGCGCGAGCAGTACTTC. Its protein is CAIRPDRAREQYF.

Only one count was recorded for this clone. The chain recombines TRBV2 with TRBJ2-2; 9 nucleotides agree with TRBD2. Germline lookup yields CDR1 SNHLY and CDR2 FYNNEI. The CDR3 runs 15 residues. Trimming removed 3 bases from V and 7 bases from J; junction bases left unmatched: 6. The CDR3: CASSEGREGRGELFF. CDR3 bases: TGTGCCAGCAGTGAGGGGCGGGAGGGCCGCGGGGAGCTGTTTTTT.

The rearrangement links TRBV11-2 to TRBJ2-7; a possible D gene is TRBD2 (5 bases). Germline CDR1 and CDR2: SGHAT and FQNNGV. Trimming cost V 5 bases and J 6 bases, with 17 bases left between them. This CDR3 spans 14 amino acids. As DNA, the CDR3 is TGTGCCAGCAGCATAGGACCGCTGGGGAGCGAGCAGTACTTC. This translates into CASSIGPLGSEQYF.